This T cell receptor (beta chain) was sequenced during a study of blood T cell repertoires in COVID-19. Study information: Italy, Spain and the United States were the sources of the convalescent and acute COVID-19 samples. T cells, B-cell-depleted T cells, or PBMCs provided the cDNA or gDNA that served as material.

Per the authors' pipeline: Nucleated cell counts were estimated from reference gene primer amplification. Measured with immunoSEQ multiplex PCR; TCRdb has only the in-frame clones, and not every one. The D gene and trimming were derived from the DNA, and the V and J assignments and clone size from that table. The repertoire holds roughly 250,000 clones, with 83% as singletons. The receptor comes from a human donor in a cohort sampled during active COVID-19. Sequencing input: peripheral blood.

The CDR3 loop reads CASSKAQGLAGANTGELFF. In DNA form, the CDR3 reads TGTGCCAGCAGCAAAGCGCAGGGGCTAGCGGGAGCGAACACCGGGGAGCTGTTTTTT. The rearrangement joins TRBV21-1 to TRBJ2-2; TRBD2 reflects the table's D call only, with no check against the DNA. TRBV21-1 is designated a pseudogene. The CDR3 extends over 19 amino acids.